This TCR beta chain was observed in a study of graft-versus-host responses after intestinal transplantation. Study at large: Recipients across the board were started on anti-thymocyte globulin induction, then kept on tacrolimus and steroids for two to three years.

Notes on this clone: Antigen specificity is unknown.

General observations from the study: GvH clones were identified in recipient marrow, with some first appearing in ileum or blood. Peak levels of circulating GvH clones tracked with early post-transplant HvG declines. Those patients showing graft-donor T cell macrochimerism displayed high graft-versus-host to host-versus-graft clonal ratios in allografts.

Sequenced by immunoSEQ multiplex PCR; TCRdb stores in-frame clones only, minus some. The table records tens of thousands of clones, approximately 94% of them present only once. The receptor comes from a human donor who was the organ donor for an intestinal transplant. The sequencing here drew on unstimulated CD4+ T cells sorted from spleen or lymph node cells, taken before transplant.

CDR3 nucleotides: TGTGCCATCAGTGAGTCCTTCCTCTCTGGGGCCAACGTCCTGACTTTC. It is translated as CAISESFLSGANVLTF. V and J are TRBV10-3 and TRBJ2-6; D not certain. The germline V and J ends were trimmed by 0 bases and 0 bases, with 6 bases remaining between them. CDR1 is ENHRY, CDR2 SYGVKD, per germline. CDR3 length equals 16 residues.